This T cell receptor (beta chain) was profiled in a study of T cell responses to AZD1222 COVID-19 vaccine. Study-wide findings and caveats: Reports indicate that nearly half of spike-specific TCRs are directed at unmutated variant regions.

This clone was picked up a small number of times. Its matching antigen is unknown. Second-dose intervals near 4 or 12 weeks were combined. Profiled with immunoSEQ multiplex PCR; TCRdb holds only in-frame clones, not every one. The top ten hold about 16% of the sample, which has 110,000 or so clones, 86% seen once. The V end was cut by 2 bases, the J end by 3 bases, with 5 bases between. Germline CDR1 and CDR2: GTSNPN and SVGIG (reference sequence). The CDR3 runs 11 residues. Sequencing was performed on peripheral blood, taken 28 days after the second AZD1222 dose. This chain links TRBV30 with TRBJ2-7; no clear D gene. This clonotype was obtained from an adult who received the AZD1222 COVID-19 vaccine. Here the CDR3 reads CAWSTRYEQYF. As DNA, the CDR3 is TGTGCCTGGAGTACTCGCTACGAGCAGTACTTC.